These T cell receptor beta chains were read from a single sample in a study of shared clonotypes between healthy human individuals. Sequencing used immunoSEQ multiplex PCR; TCRdb keeps in-frame clones, though not all of them. The sample contains approximately 400,000 clones, approximately 96% of which appear only once. Sequenced input: memory CD8+ T cells sorted from blood. The receptors shown here come from a man aged 30 to 45 in good health. CDR3s include the opening cysteine and the closing phenylalanine or tryptophan.

TRBJ2-6	TRBV30	CAWSEGYRDGANVLTF
TRBJ1-1	TRBV28	CASRTTDTEAFF
TRBJ2-7	TRBV2	CASSEPVGGAPYEQYF
TRBJ2-7	TRBV7-2	CASSYYEQYF
TRBJ2-1	TRBV7-3	CASSPTGQDTEQFF
TRBJ2-3	TRBV19	CASRAQFTQYF
TRBJ2-1	TRBV7-3	CASSSSGRSYNEQFF
TRBJ2-3	TRBV30	CAWSGVRGTDTQYF
TRBJ2-2	TRBV30	CAWSVYGELFF
TRBJ1-2	TRBV28	CASSPPRGDYGYTF
TRBJ1-1	TRBV30	CAWIGTEAFF
TRBJ2-3	TRBV5-5	CASSPTPPQWYF
TRBJ2-1	TRBV7-9	CASSLAQASGYNEQFF
TRBJ2-5	TRBV7-9	CASSLVRGEETQYF
TRBJ1-6	TRBV6-1	CASRRDNSPLHF
TRBJ2-3	TRBV4-1	CASSQELRPSANTDTQYF
TRBJ2-7	TRBV28	CASSREGGDEQYF
TRBJ2-7	TRBV28	CASSLLRGEQYF
TRBJ1-1	TRBV5-1	CASSLNYRGNTEAFF
TRBJ2-3	TRBV28	CASSFIQYPGADTQYF
.	TRBV27	CASSPRQGPYEQYF
TRBJ2-1	TRBV5-4	CASSLEGTLEQFF
TRBJ2-5	TRBV18	CASSPGLAGETQYF
TRBJ2-3	TRBV11-2	CASSLDSSSTDTQYF
TRBJ2-1	TRBV6-1	CASSEDGYRGTYNEQFF